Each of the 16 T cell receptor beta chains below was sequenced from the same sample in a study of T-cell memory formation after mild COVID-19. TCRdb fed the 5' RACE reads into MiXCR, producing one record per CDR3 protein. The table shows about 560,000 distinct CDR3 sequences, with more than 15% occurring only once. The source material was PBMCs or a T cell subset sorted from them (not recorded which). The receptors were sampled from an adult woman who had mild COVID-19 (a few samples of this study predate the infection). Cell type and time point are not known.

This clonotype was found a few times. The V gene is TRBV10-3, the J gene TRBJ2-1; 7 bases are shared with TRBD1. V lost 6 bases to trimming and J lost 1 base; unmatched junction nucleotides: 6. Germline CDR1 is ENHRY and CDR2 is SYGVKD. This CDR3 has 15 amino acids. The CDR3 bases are TGTGCCATCAGCCACGGGACAGTGTCCTACAATGAGCAGTTCTTC. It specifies CAISHGTVSYNEQFF.

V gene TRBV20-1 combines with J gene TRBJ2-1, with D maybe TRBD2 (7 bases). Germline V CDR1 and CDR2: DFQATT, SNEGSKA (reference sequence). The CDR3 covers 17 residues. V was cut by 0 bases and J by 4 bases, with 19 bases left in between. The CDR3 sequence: CSARDVWKGEGYNEQFF. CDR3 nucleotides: TGCAGTGCTAGAGATGTTTGGAAGGGGGAGGGATACAATGAGCAGTTCTTC.

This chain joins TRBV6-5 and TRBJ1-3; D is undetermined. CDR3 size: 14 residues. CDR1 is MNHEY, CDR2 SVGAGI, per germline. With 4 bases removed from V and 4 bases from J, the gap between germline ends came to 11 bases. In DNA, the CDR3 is TGTGCCAGCAGTTTTGCGGCACAGGGAAACACCATATATTTT. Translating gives CASSFAAQGNTIYF.

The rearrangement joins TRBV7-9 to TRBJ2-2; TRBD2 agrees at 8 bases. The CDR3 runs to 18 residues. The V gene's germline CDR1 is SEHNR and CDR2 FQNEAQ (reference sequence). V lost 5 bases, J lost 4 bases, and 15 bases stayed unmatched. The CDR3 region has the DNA TGTGCCAGCAGCCGGCGTTGGGGCGAGCGGGGGTCCACCGGGGAGCTGTTTTTT. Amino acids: CASSRRWGERGSTGELFF.

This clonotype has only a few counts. The CDR3: CSASPRGTGTQAYEQYF. In nucleotides, the CDR3 is TGCAGTGCTAGCCCACGGGGGACCGGGACGCAGGCATACGAGCAGTACTTC. The V and J genes are TRBV20-1 and TRBJ2-7; D perhaps matches TRBD2 (6 bases). The CDR3 has 17 amino acids. Germline CDR1 DFQATT, CDR2 SNEGSKA (reference sequence). V was trimmed by 3 bases and J by 4 bases, leaving 25 bases between them.

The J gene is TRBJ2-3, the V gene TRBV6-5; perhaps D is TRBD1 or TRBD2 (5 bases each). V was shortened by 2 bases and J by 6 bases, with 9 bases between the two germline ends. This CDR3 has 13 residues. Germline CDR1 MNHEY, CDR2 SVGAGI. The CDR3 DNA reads TGTGCCAGCAGTTACACCGGGGCGGATACGCAGTATTTT. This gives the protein CASSYTGADTQYF.

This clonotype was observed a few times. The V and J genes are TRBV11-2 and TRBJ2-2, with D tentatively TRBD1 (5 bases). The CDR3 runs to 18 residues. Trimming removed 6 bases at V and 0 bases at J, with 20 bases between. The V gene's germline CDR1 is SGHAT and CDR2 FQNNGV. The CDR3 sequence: CASSSRGPSESNTGELFF. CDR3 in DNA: TGTGCCAGCAGTTCAAGGGGCCCTAGTGAATCGAACACCGGGGAGCTGTTTTTT.

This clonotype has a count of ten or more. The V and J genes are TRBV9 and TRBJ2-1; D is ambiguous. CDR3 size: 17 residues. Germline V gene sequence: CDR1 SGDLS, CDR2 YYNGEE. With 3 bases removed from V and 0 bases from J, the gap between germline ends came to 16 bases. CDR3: CASSATITQSSYNEQFF. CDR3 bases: TGTGCCAGCAGCGCAACTATCACCCAGAGCTCCTACAATGAGCAGTTCTTC. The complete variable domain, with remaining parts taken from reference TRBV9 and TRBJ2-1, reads DSGVTQTPKHLITATGQRVTLRCSPRSGDLSVYWYQQSLDQGLQFLIQYYNGEERAKGNILERFSAQQFPDLHSELNLSSLELGDSALYFCASSATITQSSYNEQFFGPGTRLTVL.

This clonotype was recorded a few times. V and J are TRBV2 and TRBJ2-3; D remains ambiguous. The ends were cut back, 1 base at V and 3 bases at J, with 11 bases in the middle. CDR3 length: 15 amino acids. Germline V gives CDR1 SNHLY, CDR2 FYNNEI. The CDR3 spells CASSEGVRRTDTQYF. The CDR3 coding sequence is TGTGCCAGCAGTGAAGGAGTGCGACGGACAGATACGCAGTATTTT.

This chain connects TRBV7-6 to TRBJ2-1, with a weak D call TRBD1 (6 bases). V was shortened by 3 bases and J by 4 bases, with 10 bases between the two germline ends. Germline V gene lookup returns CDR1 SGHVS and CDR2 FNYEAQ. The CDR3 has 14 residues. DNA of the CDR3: TGTGCCAGCAGCTTTGAACAGGGTTACAATGAGCAGTTCTTC. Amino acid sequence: CASSFEQGYNEQFF.

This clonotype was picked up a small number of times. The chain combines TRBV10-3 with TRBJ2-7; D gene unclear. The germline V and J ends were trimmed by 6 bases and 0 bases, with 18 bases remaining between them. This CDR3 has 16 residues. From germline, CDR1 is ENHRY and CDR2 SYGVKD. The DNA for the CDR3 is TGTGCCATCAGGTCACGCACCGGGCAAAGCTCCTACGAGCAGTACTTC. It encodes CAIRSRTGQSSYEQYF.

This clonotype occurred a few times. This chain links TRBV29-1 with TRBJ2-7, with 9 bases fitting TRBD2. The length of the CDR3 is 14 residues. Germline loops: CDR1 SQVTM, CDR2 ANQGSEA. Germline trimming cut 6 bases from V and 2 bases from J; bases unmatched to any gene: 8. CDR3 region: CSVRSAGGPYEQYF. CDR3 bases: TGCAGCGTGAGAAGCGCGGGGGGGCCCTACGAGCAGTACTTC.

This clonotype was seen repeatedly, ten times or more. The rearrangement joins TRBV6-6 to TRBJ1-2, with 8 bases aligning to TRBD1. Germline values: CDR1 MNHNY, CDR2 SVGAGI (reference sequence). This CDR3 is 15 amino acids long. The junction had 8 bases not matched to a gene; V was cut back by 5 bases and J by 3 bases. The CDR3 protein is CASSNPGGADYGYTF. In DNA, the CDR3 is TGTGCCAGCAGTAATCCAGGGGGCGCGGACTATGGCTACACCTTC.

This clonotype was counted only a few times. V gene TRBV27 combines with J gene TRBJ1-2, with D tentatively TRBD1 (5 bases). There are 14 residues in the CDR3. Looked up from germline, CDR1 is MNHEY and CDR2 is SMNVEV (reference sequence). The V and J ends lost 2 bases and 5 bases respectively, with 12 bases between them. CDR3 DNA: TGTGCCAGCAGTTTACAAGGGGCTGGGTATGGCTACACCTTC. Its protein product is CASSLQGAGYGYTF.

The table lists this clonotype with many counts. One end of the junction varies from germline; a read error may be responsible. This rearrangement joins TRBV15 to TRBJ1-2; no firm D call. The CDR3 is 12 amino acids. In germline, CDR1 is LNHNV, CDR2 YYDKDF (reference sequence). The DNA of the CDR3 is TGTGCCACCAGTCTACAGAGAAGTGGCTGCACCTTC. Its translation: CATSLQRSGCTF.

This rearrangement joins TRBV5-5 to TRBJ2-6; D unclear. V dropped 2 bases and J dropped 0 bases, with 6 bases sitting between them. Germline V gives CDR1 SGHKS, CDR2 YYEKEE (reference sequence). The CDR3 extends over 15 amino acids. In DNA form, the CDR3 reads TGTGCCAGCAGCTTTGAAATCTCTGGGGCCAACGTCCTGACTTTC. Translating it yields CASSFEISGANVLTF.